A selection of T cell receptor beta chains follows, all from one sample in a study of regulatory T cells in long-lasting Graves disease. TCRdb ran MiXCR on the multiplex PCR reads and lists one entry per CDR3 protein. The sample gives roughly 320,000 distinct CDR3 sequences, 16% of which show up once; roughly 27% is in the top ten. These sequences were also reported in another study, on T cells in Graves' hyperthyroidism and ophthalmopathy.

The sample was peripheral blood mononuclear cells (PBMCs), taken at new diagnosis, from a patient treated with antithyroid drugs. These receptors were obtained from a man between 35 and 55 years old with Graves disease. CDR3s include the opening cysteine and the closing phenylalanine or tryptophan. The D gene is left open where the match is weak. Clone size, where shown, is once, few, many, or a class for clones that have expanded.

cdr3_aa: CASSLDGSGEQYF; cdr3_nt: TGTGCCAGCAGCCTAGACGGGTCTGGGGAGCAGTACTTC; cdr3_length: 13; d_call: .; j_call: TRBJ2-7; clone_size: many; v_call: TRBV3-1
cdr3_aa: CASSDSSRGTEQFF; cdr3_nt: TGTGCCAGCAGTGACTCGAGTCGGGGGACTGAGCAGTTCTTC; cdr3_length: 14; d_call: .; j_call: TRBJ2-1; clone_size: once; v_call: TRBV6-6
cdr3_aa: CASSGQGSDEQFF; cdr3_nt: TGTGCCAGCAGCGGACAGGGGAGTGATGAGCAGTTCTTC; cdr3_length: 13; d_call: TRBD1; j_call: TRBJ2-1; clone_size: .; v_call: TRBV2
cdr3_aa: CASSQGPWATEAFF; cdr3_nt: TGTGCCAGCAGCCAGGGGCCCTGGGCCACTGAAGCTTTCTTT; cdr3_length: 14; d_call: .; j_call: TRBJ1-1; clone_size: .; v_call: TRBV7-9
cdr3_aa: CASSLTQGGEQYF; cdr3_nt: TGTGCCAGCAGTTTAACACAGGGAGGCGAGCAGTACTTC; cdr3_length: 13; d_call: .; j_call: TRBJ2-7; clone_size: few; v_call: TRBV12-3/TRBV12-4
cdr3_aa: CATSWTSGGAFEQFF; cdr3_nt: TGTGCCACCAGCTGGACTAGCGGGGGGGCCTTTGAGCAGTTCTTC; cdr3_length: 15; d_call: TRBD2; j_call: TRBJ2-1; clone_size: once; v_call: TRBV24-1
cdr3_aa: CASSQDSGEAFF; cdr3_nt: TGTGCCAGCAGCCAAGATTCAGGTGAAGCTTTCTTT; cdr3_length: 12; d_call: .; j_call: TRBJ1-1; clone_size: many; v_call: TRBV3-1
cdr3_aa: CASNRDRATGEQYF; cdr3_nt: TGCGCCAGCAACCGGGACAGGGCGACCGGCGAGCAGTACTTC; cdr3_length: 14; d_call: TRBD1; j_call: TRBJ2-7; clone_size: many; v_call: TRBV5-1
cdr3_aa: CATSRGGTGNTEAFF; cdr3_nt: TGTGCCACCAGCAGAGGGGGGACAGGGAACACTGAAGCTTTCTTT; cdr3_length: 15; d_call: TRBD1; j_call: TRBJ1-1; clone_size: .; v_call: TRBV15
cdr3_aa: CASTRGGVATEAFF; cdr3_nt: TGTGCCAGCACCCGAGGGGGGGTCGCCACTGAAGCTTTCTTT; cdr3_length: 14; d_call: .; j_call: TRBJ1-1; clone_size: many; v_call: TRBV7-2
cdr3_aa: CASSLPGGGRNTIYF; cdr3_nt: TGTGCCAGCAGTCTCCCAGGGGGCGGAAGAAACACCATATATTTT; cdr3_length: 15; d_call: TRBD1; j_call: TRBJ1-3; clone_size: few; v_call: TRBV28
cdr3_aa: CASSDVWGHGELFF; cdr3_nt: TGTGCCAGCAGTGACGTGTGGGGCCACGGGGAGCTGTTTTTT; cdr3_length: 14; d_call: .; j_call: TRBJ2-2; clone_size: .; v_call: TRBV6-4
cdr3_aa: CVREGPCNQPQHF; cdr3_nt: TGTGTCCGGGAGGGCCCCTGCAATCAGCCCCAGCATTTT; cdr3_length: 13; d_call: .; j_call: TRBJ1-5; clone_size: .; v_call: TRBV7-2
cdr3_aa: CASRKGSELAGHNEQFF; cdr3_nt: TGTGCCAGCAGGAAGGGATCGGAACTAGCGGGGCACAATGAGCAGTTCTTC; cdr3_length: 17; d_call: TRBD2; j_call: TRBJ2-1; clone_size: .; v_call: TRBV6-2/TRBV6-3
cdr3_aa: CSASPLEGNHEQYF; cdr3_nt: TGCAGTGCTAGCCCGTTGGAGGGTAACCACGAGCAGTACTTC; cdr3_length: 14; d_call: .; j_call: TRBJ2-7; clone_size: .; v_call: TRBV20-1
cdr3_aa: CAISESIVNQPQHF; cdr3_nt: TGTGCCATCAGTGAGTCTATAGTCAATCAGCCCCAGCATTTT; cdr3_length: 14; d_call: .; j_call: TRBJ1-5; clone_size: few; v_call: TRBV10-3
cdr3_aa: CATSDRTGTGNTGELFF; cdr3_nt: TGTGCCACCAGTGACCGAACCGGGACAGGGAACACCGGGGAGCTGTTTTTT; cdr3_length: 17; d_call: TRBD1; j_call: TRBJ2-2; clone_size: few; v_call: TRBV24-1
cdr3_aa: CASSFHIPSGGYTF; cdr3_nt: TGTGCCAGCAGTTTCCACATCCCGTCCGGTGGCTACACCTTC; cdr3_length: 14; d_call: .; j_call: TRBJ1-2; clone_size: many; v_call: TRBV12-3/TRBV12-4
cdr3_aa: CASSSGGPTYNEQFF; cdr3_nt: TGTGCCAGCAGTTCAGGGGGTCCCACCTACAATGAGCAGTTCTTC; cdr3_length: 15; d_call: TRBD1; j_call: TRBJ2-1; clone_size: many; v_call: TRBV12-3/TRBV12-4
cdr3_aa: CASSLGEAESWETQYF; cdr3_nt: TGCGCCAGCAGCTTGGGAGAAGCCGAAAGTTGGGAGACCCAGTACTTC; cdr3_length: 16; d_call: .; j_call: TRBJ2-5; clone_size: many; v_call: TRBV5-1
cdr3_aa: CASSQRQGETQYF; cdr3_nt: TGTGCCAGCTCACAAAGACAGGGAGAGACCCAGTACTTC; cdr3_length: 13; d_call: TRBD1; j_call: TRBJ2-5; clone_size: many; v_call: TRBV18
cdr3_aa: CASSVDGFQETQYF; cdr3_nt: TGTGCCAGCAGCGTAGATGGGTTCCAAGAGACCCAGTACTTC; cdr3_length: 14; d_call: .; j_call: TRBJ2-5; clone_size: many; v_call: TRBV9